Each of the 23 T cell receptor beta chains below was sequenced from the same sample in a study of shared clonotypes between healthy human individuals. Assay: immunoSEQ multiplex PCR; the TCRdb copy retains only in-frame clones and omits some. The sample lists around 500,000 clones; around 79% were seen once. Sequencing used PBMCs. Receptors were obtained from a woman between 35 and 50 years old in good health. Some clones in this sample may be carry-over from other donors' samples.

The gene calls are TRBV6-5 and TRBJ2-1, with 7 bases aligning to TRBD2. This CDR3 contains 15 residues. Losses at the gene ends were 4 bases for V and 2 bases for J; bases not matched to a gene: 5. Germline assignment: CDR1 MNHEY and CDR2 SVGAGI. CDR3 in amino acids: CASSFTSGTYNEQFF. As DNA, the CDR3 is TGTGCCAGCAGTTTTACGAGCGGGACCTACAATGAGCAGTTCTTC.

The chain employs TRBV15 and TRBJ2-5, with TRBD2 matching 7 bases. The germline V gene encodes CDR1 LNHNV and CDR2 YYDKDF (reference sequence). The CDR3 has 14 residues. V shed 5 bases and J 1 base; nucleotides not matched to a gene: 4. The CDR3 DNA reads as TGTGCCACCAGCCGCCGACTAGCCCAAGAGACCCAGTACTTC. It codes for CATSRRLAQETQYF.

This chain joins TRBV30 and TRBJ2-1, with D perhaps matching TRBD2 (6 bases). CDR1 is GTSNPN, CDR2 SVGIG, per germline (reference sequence). The CDR3 has 14 amino acids. V lost 3 bases and J lost 0, with 9 bases in between. CDR3: CAWRPGSSYNEQFF. CDR3 sequence (DNA): TGTGCCTGGAGGCCCGGGAGCTCCTACAATGAGCAGTTCTTC.

The gene calls are TRBV15 and TRBJ2-2, with a tentative D call TRBD1 (6 bases). V shed 0 bases and J shed 4 bases, with 12 bases lying between them. This CDR3 is built from 16 residues. The germline V gene has CDR1 LNHNV and CDR2 YYDKDF (reference sequence). The CDR3 nucleotides are TGTGCCACCAGCAGAGATCTGGACAGCACCACCGGGGAGCTGTTTTTT. It encodes CATSRDLDSTTGELFF.

This clone was found once. This chain joins TRBV6-7 and TRBJ1-5; 7 bases match TRBD1. TRBV6-7 is filed as an ORF, its function uncertain. The ends lost 8 bases at V and 0 bases at J; junction bases unmatched: 19. The CDR3 runs to 19 residues. The CDR3 sequence: CASSTPGQTLVSSNQPQHF. Here the CDR3 DNA reads TGTGCCAGCTCCACACCGGGACAGACGCTAGTTAGTAGCAATCAGCCCCAGCATTTT.

The chain joins TRBV30 to TRBJ1-4; TRBD1 is a possible D gene (6 bases). The CDR3 consists of 15 residues. V was cut by 1 base and J by 8 bases, with 17 bases left in between. Germline values: CDR1 GTSNPN, CDR2 SVGIG (reference sequence). CDR3 amino acids: CAWSDGGGLPEKLFF. The CDR3 coding sequence is TGTGCCTGGAGTGACGGTGGGGGGCTTCCGGAAAAACTGTTTTTT.

About this clone itself: Other DNA sequences in this specimen translate into the identical CDR3. The gene calls are TRBV5-1 and TRBJ1-5, with TRBD1 matching 7 bases. The germline CDR1 and CDR2 sequences are SGHRS and YFSETQ. The CDR3 covers 15 residues. V trimming: 0 bases; J trimming: 2 bases; junction bases outside the gene matches: 2. The CDR3 coding sequence is TGCGCCAGCAGCTTGGGAACAGGGGGCAATCAGCCCCAGCATTTT. It specifies CASSLGTGGNQPQHF.

This rearrangement joins TRBV2 to TRBJ1-3, with a weak D call TRBD1 (6 bases). The CDR3 loop spans 14 amino acids. V lost 7 bases to trimming and J lost 2 bases, with 12 bases between them. Germline values: CDR1 SNHLY, CDR2 FYNNEI. CDR3 sequence: CASKGTRAGNTIYF. CDR3 DNA sequence: TGTGCCAGCAAAGGGACACGGGCTGGAAACACCATATATTTT.

The genes are TRBV28 and TRBJ2-2, with D maybe TRBD1 (5 bases). This CDR3 has 16 amino acids. Germline lookup yields CDR1 MDHEN and CDR2 SYDVKM. With 5 bases removed from V and 2 bases from J, the gap between germline ends came to 15 bases. The CDR3 DNA follows: TGTGCCAGCAGTCAGACAGATTTTTATAACACCGGGGAGCTGTTTTTT. It yields the protein CASSQTDFYNTGELFF.

This clone was recorded a few times. This chain links TRBV23-1 with TRBJ1-2; 10 bases are a match to TRBD1. TRBV23-1 is an ORF; its function is uncertain. The CDR3 is made up of 16 amino acids. Losses at the gene ends were 2 bases for V and 2 bases for J; bases not matched to a gene: 5. The CDR3 spells CASSQRQGALNYGYTF. CDR3 nucleotide sequence: TGCGCCAGCAGTCAACGACAGGGGGCGTTAAACTATGGCTACACCTTC.

This chain uses TRBV28 with TRBJ1-4; TRBD1 is a possible D gene (5 bases). V was pared by 6 bases and J by 10 bases, with 21 bases between. Looked up from germline, CDR1 is MDHEN and CDR2 is SYDVKM. This CDR3 contains 15 residues. CDR3 sequence: CASSPDTINAGKLFF. CDR3 bases: TGTGCCAGCAGCCCGGACACTATAAACGCCGGAAAACTGTTTTTT.

The chain combines TRBV18 with TRBJ1-3; 9 bases match TRBD1. V lost 1 base and J lost 2; bases outside the gene matches: 0. This CDR3 spans 15 amino acids. Germline V gene lookup returns CDR1 KGHSH and CDR2 LQKENI. CDR3 amino acids: CASSPRDRAGNTIYF. CDR3 in DNA: TGTGCCAGCTCACCACGGGACAGGGCTGGAAACACCATATATTTT.

The chain links TRBV27 to TRBJ2-1; 8 positions agree with TRBD1. J gave up 9 bases and V 5 bases, and 12 bases lay outside the gene matches. Per germline, CDR1 MNHEY and CDR2 SMNVEV (reference sequence). The CDR3 is 15 amino acids. CDR3 sequence: CASSPPQGAVIEQFF. CDR3 bases: TGTGCCAGCAGTCCCCCCCAGGGGGCGGTGATTGAGCAGTTCTTC.

This chain joins TRBV5-4 and TRBJ1-2, with D possibly being TRBD1 (5 bases). Germline loops: CDR1 SGHNT, CDR2 YYREEE (reference sequence). Deletions cut 0 bases from V and 3 bases from J, with 18 bases between. The CDR3 is made up of 17 amino acids. CDR3 loop: CASSLEGANRRDYGYTF. The CDR3 DNA reads TGTGCCAGCAGCTTGGAAGGGGCCAACCGAAGGGACTATGGCTACACCTTC.

Comments on this clone: A far larger clone is only one base removed, so a read error is likely. This chain uses TRBV7-8 with TRBJ2-1; the match to TRBD2 covers 8 bases. The CDR3 extends over 15 amino acids. Germline CDR1 and CDR2: SGHVS and FQNEAQ. The CDR3 nucleotides are TGTGCCAGCAGTTACAGGCGGGAGGTTCCCAATGAGCAGCTCTTC. Its protein is CASSYRREVPNEQLF. Looking up the rest from reference TRBV7-8 and TRBJ2-1 gives the full variable domain: GAGVSQSPRYKVAKRGQDVALRCDPISGHVSLFWYQQALGQGPEFLTYFQNEAQLDKSGLPSDRFFAERPEGSVSTLKIQRTQQEDSAVYLCASSYRREVPNEQLFGPGTRLTVL.

The rearrangement joins TRBV27 to TRBJ2-3; D is perhaps TRBD2 (6 bases). Germline loops: CDR1 MNHEY, CDR2 SMNVEV (reference sequence). The CDR3 spans 16 residues. Trimming took off 5 bases at V and 0 bases at J, with 15 bases between the two ends. The CDR3 spells CASSITLAASTDTQYF. CDR3 nucleotides: TGTGCCAGCAGTATCACATTAGCGGCTAGCACAGATACGCAGTATTTT.

As concerns this clone: Other DNA variants within this sample encode the same CDR3. The chain couples TRBV7-3 to TRBJ2-5; a weak D match, TRBD2 (5 bases). The CDR3 consists of 13 residues. V gave up 3 bases and J gave up 5 bases, with 10 bases separating them. The V gene's germline CDR1 is SGHTA and CDR2 FQGTGA. The CDR3 loop reads CASSFNRGETQYF. In DNA, the CDR3 is TGTGCCAGCAGCTTCAACCGAGGGGAGACCCAGTACTTC.

The V call is TRBV7-2, the J call TRBJ2-7, with 10 bases identical to TRBD2. Per germline, CDR1 SGHTA and CDR2 FQGNSA. With 5 bases clipped from V and 4 bases from J, the junction kept 5 bases outside the gene matches. This CDR3 comprises 14 residues. CDR3 protein: CASSRPGLAYEQYF. The DNA of the CDR3 is TGTGCCAGCAGCCGTCCGGGACTAGCGTACGAGCAGTACTTC.

As for this clone: Distinct nucleotide sequences in the sample also encode this CDR3. V and J are TRBV5-4 and TRBJ2-5, with D unresolved. Trimming removed 4 bases at V and 5 bases at J, with 6 bases between. There are 11 residues in the CDR3. Germline assignment: CDR1 SGHNT and CDR2 YYREEE (reference sequence). CDR3 nucleotides: TGTGCCAGCAGCGTGGGGGAGACCCAGTACTTC. Protein: CASSVGETQYF.

The gene calls are TRBV7-3 and TRBJ1-1; 10 bases match TRBD1. The junction had 6 bases not matched to a gene; V was cut back by 3 bases and J by 11 bases. This CDR3 is 13 amino acids long. Germline CDR1 SGHTA, CDR2 FQGTGA. For the CDR3, the DNA is TGTGCCAGCAGCTTCTCCGGGACAGGGGATGCTTTCTTT. It specifies CASSFSGTGDAFF.

Remarks on this clone: A read error may be the cause here, since a much bigger clone is one base away. The chain recombines TRBV14 with TRBJ1-1; D uncertain. CDR1 and CDR2 from the germline V gene are SGHDN and FVKESK. The CDR3 is 13 amino acids. V lost 1 base to trimming and J lost 1 base, with 4 bases between them. CDR3: CASSQGWNTEAFF. CDR3 DNA: TGTGCCAGCAGCCAAGGGTGGAACACTGAAGCTTTCTTT.

In nucleotides, the CDR3 is TGTGCCAGCAGTTCCTTACGGGCTTCGTACCAAGAGACCCAGTACTTC. It translates to CASSSLRASYQETQYF. This chain connects TRBV28 to TRBJ2-5; D uncertain. The V and J ends lost 4 bases and 0 bases respectively, with 15 bases between them. The germline CDR1 and CDR2 sequences are MDHEN and SYDVKM. The CDR3 contains 16 residues. Full variable domain (rest looked up from reference TRBV28 and TRBJ2-5): DVKVTQSSRYLVKRTGEKVFLECVQDMDHENMFWYRQDPGLGLRLIYFSYDVKMKEKGDIPEGYSVSREKKERFSLILESASTNQTSMYLCASSSLRASYQETQYFGPGTRLLVL.

This chain joins TRBV7-2 and TRBJ2-1; D call uncertain. Trimming cost V 8 bases and J 0 bases, with 11 bases left between them. Germline values: CDR1 SGHTA, CDR2 FQGNSA. The CDR3 has 14 residues. The CDR3 region is CASASQSSYNEQFF. The CDR3 DNA is TGTGCCAGCGCCTCACAGAGCTCCTACAATGAGCAGTTCTTC.